This T cell receptor (beta chain) was observed in a study of post-analysis software for immune sequencing data. General study results and limits: Patients used a handful of TRBV segments, including TRBV5-6, TRBV5-1 and TRBV20-1, more often than controls. Batch-mates among the samples co-clustered strongly by F measure. Relative to controls, patients with multiple sclerosis showed significantly lower normalized Chao1 diversity.

Incorporated into the TCR beta cDNA libraries were unique molecular identifiers, which served to reduce PCR and sequencing biases. Each CDR3 protein gets one entry after TCRdb re-called the PCR reads with MiXCR. The data show approximately 630,000 distinct CDR3 sequences, over 45% seen once. With regard to this clonotype: Its specificity is unknown.

Trimming left V 6 bases short and J 4 bases short, with 16 bases between. Germline V gene lookup returns CDR1 MNHEY and CDR2 SMNVEV (reference sequence). This CDR3 spans 15 amino acids. V usage is TRBV27 and J usage is TRBJ2-1, with a tentative D call TRBD2 (6 bases). The TCR sequence derives from a girl aged 2-9 years with multiple sclerosis. Sequenced material: blood. The CDR3 here is CASSSNQDYYNEQFF. Written as DNA, the CDR3 is TGTGCCAGCAGCTCTAACCAGGACTATTACAATGAGCAGTTCTTC.